This T cell receptor beta chain was identified in a study of T cell repertoires in cytomegalovirus infection. In TCRdb, the reads were re-called with MiXCR into one record per CDR3 protein. The data hold around 450,000 distinct CDR3 sequences, with about 33% observed a single time. Study conclusions and caveats: In two of eight donors, the top clonotype was HLA-C-restricted CMV-specific.

Trimming shortened V by 5 bases and J by 7 bases, and 11 bases separated the two germline ends. CDR3 length equals 12 residues. Germline V gives CDR1 SEHNR, CDR2 FQNEAQ (reference sequence). A remark on this clonotype: Its antigen is not identified.

Sequenced material: PBMCs. The source is a human donor in good health (CMV status not recorded). Some clones in this sample may be carry-over from other donors' samples. V is TRBV7-9 and J is TRBJ1-2; D is unresolved. This CDR3 is CASSPTASGYTF. CDR3 nucleotide sequence: TGTGCCAGCAGCCCCACGGCAAGTGGCTACACCTTC.